This TCR beta chain stems from a study of CD8 T cells in Susac syndrome (dated by TCRdb to between 2018 and 2021). The study in broad terms: Whether CD8+ T cell activation and differentiation in Susac syndrome was antigen driven was tested using repertoire sequencing. CD8+ T cell repertoire clonality was compared between about a dozen healthy donors, some 14 Susac syndrome patients and approximately 16 multiple sclerosis patients.

As regards this clonotype: Its antigen is unknown. Per-nucleotide qualities are absent, and no much larger clonotype sits a single base away.

RNA was extracted using the RNeasy kit, and roughly 0.45 to 1 microgram was reverse transcribed with random hexamers. TCR beta CDR3 regions were amplified with the immunoSEQ multiplex PCR assay covering 54 Vbeta and 13 Jbeta segments. Bias from PCR amplification was corrected by using a synthetic template baseline for primer optimization and for computational correction. The paper's processing steps were these. Reads were assigned to V, D and J genes according to IMGT and analyzed in immunoSEQ Analyzer, with only productive sequences retained. To calculate clonality, Shannon entropy was normalized by log2 of the number of productive unique sequences and then subtracted from one. Public and private clones were assessed among the 100 most prevalent clones of each patient and control. Susac-specific clones were defined as absent from healthy and MS cohorts, 1052 published viral clones and other ImmuneACCESS disease sequences. Using fastp trimming at Q25 and MiXCR clonotype assembly, TCRdb reanalyzed the public sequencing data and kept in-frame beta chains. Every entry covers one CDR3 protein and lists the most common genes and DNA from its rows. The V and J calls and clone size are TCRdb's, not the authors'. The sample profile shows 75,000 to 100,000 distinct CDR3 sequences; around 94% of them were found once. The ten largest clones capture around 0.25% of the sample.

From cysteine to phenylalanine, the CDR3 is 13 amino acids long. Only the CDR3 part of the read is kept: 39 bases, read in frame from the first base. Trimming removed 6 bases from V and 1 base from J, leaving 9 bases between the germline ends. CDR1 and CDR2 were assigned from the germline V gene as MNHEY and SVGEGT. Peripheral blood CD8+ and CD4+ T cells from healthy donors, Susac syndrome patients and multiple sclerosis patients were profiled using high-throughput TCR beta sequencing. The healthy donors served as controls matched for age and sex. Bulk CD8+ and CD4+ T cells were purified by magnetic negative isolation, while CD8+ TEMRA cells were enriched using FACS. Blood was drawn into EDTA tubes, processed within 24 hours, and PBMCs were isolated by density gradient centrifugation. PBMCs intended for TCR sequencing were cryopreserved in liquid nitrogen and were subsequently thawed in a 37 degrees C water bath. A purity of at least 90% was achieved for sorted or isolated CD4+, CD8+ and CD8+ TEMRA cells.

General findings and caveats noted by the study authors: The number of individuals in the TCR sequencing and HLA analysis was recognized as being relatively small.

The sequencing input was CD8+ T cells from PBMCs. This receptor was taken from a human donor in good health. Recombination linked TRBV6-2 or TRBV6-3 to TRBJ2-5; no D gene can be assigned with confidence. The CDR3 here reads CASRRRSQETQYF. The nucleotides are TGTGCCAGCAGACGCAGGTCCCAAGAGACCCAGTACTTC.